The 15 T cell receptor beta chains below all came from one sample that was sequenced in a study of T cell responses to AZD1222 COVID-19 vaccine. Assay: immunoSEQ multiplex PCR; the TCRdb copy retains only in-frame clones and omits some. The profile shows 100,000 to 150,000 clones, 90% of them singletons. The sample here was peripheral blood, taken 28 days after the second dose of the MenACWY control vaccine. Receptors originate from an adult who received the MenACWY meningococcal vaccine as a control.

This chain connects TRBV2 to TRBJ1-6; D may be TRBD1 (6 bases). The CDR3 runs to 13 residues. Trimming took 8 bases from V and 7 from J, leaving 12 bases between them. CDR1 and CDR2 (germline): SNHLY, FYNNEI. CDR3 sequence (DNA): TGTGCCAGCTGGAACAGGGTCAATTCACCCCTCCACTTT. Encoded protein: CASWNRVNSPLHF.

The chain is built from TRBV27 and TRBJ2-3, with D hard to call. Germline CDR1 is MNHEY and CDR2 is SMNVEV (reference sequence). Trimming removed 7 bases from V and 2 bases from J, with 7 bases in between. The CDR3 covers 12 residues. CDR3 DNA sequence: TGTGCCAGCACACGTGACACAGATACGCAGTATTTT. This codes for CASTRDTDTQYF.

The chain links TRBV4-2 to TRBJ2-7, with a tentative D call TRBD2 (6 bases). Per the germline V gene, CDR1 is LGHNA and CDR2 is YNFKEQ. The V end lost 1 base, the J end lost 2 bases, and 18 bases lay between the germline ends. This CDR3 contains 17 residues. CDR3 protein: CASSQGRRWGVAYEQYF. The CDR3 nucleotides are TGTGCCAGCAGCCAAGGCCGGCGGTGGGGGGTCGCCTACGAGCAGTACTTC.

The chain employs TRBV6-2 or TRBV6-3 and TRBJ2-1; 9 positions agree with TRBD2. The CDR3 runs 16 residues. Trimming took 0 bases from V and 7 from J; bases not matched to a gene: 7. CDR1 is MNHEY, CDR2 SVGEGT, per germline. For the CDR3, the DNA is TGTGCCAGCAGTTACTCGAAGCGGGGGGTTGGGAATGAGCAGTTCTTC. Amino acid sequence: CASSYSKRGVGNEQFF.

The CDR3 DNA sequence: TGTGCCAGCAGCTTAGCCGCGGGAGCGTACAATGAGCAGTTCTTC. Translating gives CASSLAAGAYNEQFF. The chain uses TRBV7-9 and TRBJ2-1, with 7 positions matching TRBD2. V lost 0 bases and J lost 4; bases outside the gene matches: 3. Germline CDR1 reads SEHNR; CDR2 reads FQNEAQ (reference sequence). The CDR3 has 15 residues.

The V and J genes are TRBV14 and TRBJ1-2, with D unresolved. The CDR3 extends over 14 amino acids. V lost 4 bases and J 1 base, leaving 10 bases between the germline ends. Per the germline V gene, CDR1 is SGHDN and CDR2 is FVKESK. CDR3 amino acids: CASSRGPLNYGYTF. Written as DNA, the CDR3 is TGTGCCAGCAGCCGAGGTCCCCTTAACTATGGCTACACCTTC.

The chain employs TRBV4-3 and TRBJ1-3; D call uncertain. The V end was cut by 2 bases, the J end by 3 bases, with 5 bases between. This CDR3 has 13 amino acids. The germline gives CDR1 LGHNA, CDR2 YSLEER. DNA for the CDR3: TGCGCCAGCAGCCAAATCGATGGAAACACCATATATTTT. It translates to CASSQIDGNTIYF.

This clone was recorded a few times. The chain joins TRBV7-8 to TRBJ2-2, with 8 bases that match TRBD1. The CDR3 length is 15 residues. J gave up 4 bases and V 6 bases, and 7 bases lay outside the gene matches. Germline CDR1 is SGHVS and CDR2 is FQNEAQ. In nucleotides, the CDR3 is TGTGCCAGCAGACTGGACAGGGTCGCCACCGGGGAGCTGTTTTTT. This encodes CASRLDRVATGELFF.

The chain combines TRBV7-2 with TRBJ1-6, with D tentatively TRBD1 (5 bases). V was shortened by 1 base and J by 14 bases, with 12 bases between the two germline ends. Germline V gene sequence: CDR1 SGHTA, CDR2 FQGNSA. CDR3 size: 13 residues. Here the CDR3 reads CASSLGGEVSLHF. CDR3 DNA sequence: TGTGCCAGCAGCTTAGGAGGGGAGGTGTCCCTCCACTTT.

The rearrangement uses TRBV7-2 and TRBJ2-2, with no clear D. Deletions cut 3 bases from V and 3 bases from J, with 8 bases between. In germline, CDR1 is SGHTA, CDR2 FQGNSA. The CDR3 covers 14 residues. The CDR3 sequence is CASSFIRDTGELFF. CDR3 in DNA: TGTGCCAGCAGCTTTATTAGGGACACCGGGGAGCTGTTTTTT.

The rearrangement uses TRBV25-1 and TRBJ2-3; 9 bases are a match to TRBD2. After removal of 1 base from V and 4 bases from J, the junction contained 3 bases not matched to a gene. The CDR3 contains 15 residues. Germline CDR1 MGHDK, CDR2 SYGVNS. This CDR3 reads CASSESPSGADTQYF. The CDR3 DNA is TGTGCCAGCAGTGAATCTCCTAGCGGGGCAGATACGCAGTATTTT.

This chain joins TRBV29-1 and TRBJ1-3; weak D call: TRBD1 (5 bases). Germline CDR1 SQVTM, CDR2 ANQGSEA. The germline V and J ends were trimmed by 7 bases and 10 bases, with 17 bases remaining between them. The CDR3 consists of 12 residues. In nucleotides, the CDR3 is TGCAGCGCAATAGGGGCCGGATCGACCATATATTTT. Residues: CSAIGAGSTIYF.

The chain links TRBV28 to TRBJ1-2; TRBD1 agrees at 10 bases. CDR3 length: 17 amino acids. V shed 5 bases and J 6 bases; nucleotides not matched to a gene: 15. Germline assignment: CDR1 MDHEN and CDR2 SYDVKM. As DNA, the CDR3 is TGTGCCAGCAGTCCCAGGGACAGGGGAAGATTTGTTGATGGCTACACCTTC. This translates into CASSPRDRGRFVDGYTF.

A single count supports this clone. The rearrangement joins TRBV6-4 to TRBJ2-2; TRBD1 is a possible D gene (5 bases). There are 14 residues in the CDR3. V dropped 4 bases and J dropped 4 bases, with 10 bases sitting between them. Germline V gene lookup returns CDR1 MRHNA and CDR2 SNTAGT. The CDR3 loop is CASSGQPSTGELFF. The CDR3 DNA sequence: TGTGCCAGCAGTGGACAGCCGAGCACCGGGGAGCTGTTTTTT.

J is TRBJ1-2 and V is TRBV5-5; maybe TRBD1 (5 bases). The CDR3 runs 14 residues. CDR1 and CDR2 (germline): SGHKS, YYEKEE (reference sequence). The V end was cut by 2 bases, the J end by 4 bases, with 12 bases between. The CDR3: CASSLQARVYGYTF. The CDR3 nucleotides read TGTGCCAGCAGCTTACAGGCGCGCGTCTATGGCTACACCTTC.